This TCR beta chain comes out of a study of OX40 agonist ivuxolimab in advanced cancers. About the research overall: Partial responses were achieved by three patients, one with hepatocellular carcinoma and two with cutaneous melanoma. Overall study findings and caveats: Both CD4+ and CD8+ T cell populations in blood had undergone clonal expansion by week 6 at 0.1 to 3.0 mg/kg.

In the case of this clone: Its antigen is unidentified.

Only in-frame clones appear in the TCRdb table, and some are missing; sequencing was by immunoSEQ multiplex PCR. In the table there are roughly 83,000 clones, more than 80% of which are singletons. The CDR3 loop spans 14 amino acids. V dropped 5 bases and J dropped 9 bases, with 17 bases sitting between them. Germline V gene sequence: CDR1 LNHDA, CDR2 SQIVND (reference sequence). This clonotype was obtained from an adult with an advanced solid tumor such as melanoma, head and neck, liver or kidney cancer. The chain combines TRBV19 with TRBJ2-1, with D tentatively TRBD1 or TRBD2 (5 bases each). The sequenced sample was CD4+ or CD8+ T cells sorted from blood, obtained in a trial of the OX40 agonist ivuxolimab. The CDR3 spells CASSLALFGGEQFF. Written as DNA, the CDR3 is TGTGCCAGTAGTTTAGCTCTCTTTGGGGGTGAGCAGTTCTTC.